One sample yielded the 16 T cell receptor beta chains listed below, sequenced in a study of blood T cell repertoires in COVID-19. Here immunoSEQ multiplex PCR was the method, and the copy in TCRdb shows in-frame clones only, minus some. This table holds about 300,000 clones, about 85% found once. The sequenced sample consisted of PBMCs or T cells enriched from blood (not recorded which). Receptor source: a woman under 40 who had been exposed to COVID-19.

The chain has TRBV5-4 and TRBJ2-4, with TRBD2 matching over 12 bases. The germline gives CDR1 SGHNT, CDR2 YYREEE (reference sequence). The CDR3 loop spans 15 amino acids. J gave up 4 bases and V 4 bases, and 3 bases lay outside the gene matches. CDR3 coding DNA: TGTGCCAGCAGCCCTAGCGGGGGGGCGAAAAACATTCAGTACTTC. Protein sequence: CASSPSGGAKNIQYF.

V is TRBV27 and J is TRBJ2-2; 8 nucleotides match TRBD2. The CDR3 has 18 amino acids. The germline V gene has CDR1 MNHEY and CDR2 SMNVEV (reference sequence). V lost 7 bases to trimming and J lost 0 bases; unmatched junction nucleotides: 13. CDR3 sequence reads: CASINPGGIFANTGELFF. DNA of the CDR3: TGTGCCAGCATAAATCCGGGGGGGATCTTTGCGAACACCGGGGAGCTGTTTTTT.

This rearrangement joins TRBV28 to TRBJ2-7, with 9 bases that match TRBD1. The V gene's germline CDR1 is MDHEN and CDR2 SYDVKM. This CDR3 has 18 amino acids. The ends lost 5 bases at V and 1 base at J; junction bases unmatched: 15. The CDR3 DNA reads TGTGCCAGCAGTCTCTTCCGGGACAGGGTCAGCGCGTCCTACGAGCAGTACTTC. Protein: CASSLFRDRVSASYEQYF.

V and J are TRBV14 and TRBJ1-2; no clear D gene. CDR1 SGHDN and CDR2 FVKESK come from the germline V gene. The V end was cut by 3 bases, the J end by 5 bases, with 7 bases between. The CDR3 consists of 12 residues. The CDR3 DNA follows: TGTGCCAGCAGCCAGCAGAGGTATGGCTACACCTTC. Its translation is CASSQQRYGYTF.

A single count supports this clone. The genes are TRBV6-5 and TRBJ1-1; D is possibly TRBD1 (5 bases). V was trimmed by 6 bases and J by 1 base, leaving 12 bases between them. This CDR3 spans 14 amino acids. Per germline, CDR1 MNHEY and CDR2 SVGAGI. CDR3 sequence: CASRTGLTNTEAFF. The CDR3 DNA reads as TGTGCCAGCAGAACAGGTTTAACGAACACTGAAGCTTTCTTT.

This sequence joins TRBV11-2 and TRBJ2-2; D is undetermined. Trimming left V 0 bases short and J 9 bases short, with 2 bases between. CDR1 and CDR2 from the germline V gene are SGHAT and FQNNGV. The CDR3 is 11 amino acids. CDR3 sequence: CASSLDWELFF. The CDR3 DNA reads as TGTGCCAGCAGCTTAGACTGGGAGCTGTTTTTT.

The rearrangement uses TRBV23-1 and TRBJ1-3, with D possibly being TRBD1 (5 bases). TRBV23-1 is filed as an ORF, its function uncertain. The V gene lost 6 bases and the J gene lost 0 bases, with 15 bases spanning the gap. The CDR3 covers 16 residues. The CDR3 bases are TGCGCCAGCAGGTCCTTTCGGGGGGGCTCTGGAAACACCATATATTTT. It specifies CASRSFRGGSGNTIYF.

This clone has just one count. The V and J genes are TRBV5-1 and TRBJ2-2; 8 nucleotides align to TRBD1. The CDR3 runs 15 residues. V was pared by 5 bases and J by 7 bases, with 10 bases of the junction left unmatched. The germline V gene encodes CDR1 SGHRS and CDR2 YFSETQ. The CDR3 sequence: CASSGSQGAIGELFF. DNA of the CDR3: TGCGCCAGCAGTGGGAGCCAGGGGGCAATCGGGGAGCTGTTTTTT.

V gene TRBV5-1 combines with J gene TRBJ2-7; D is unresolved. With 0 bases removed from V and 2 bases from J, the gap between germline ends came to 6 bases. From germline, CDR1 is SGHRS and CDR2 YFSETQ. The CDR3 is made up of 13 amino acids. This CDR3 reads CASSLDNAYEQYF. The CDR3 DNA sequence: TGCGCCAGCAGCTTGGACAATGCCTACGAGCAGTACTTC. Combining the CDR3 with reference TRBV5-1 and TRBJ2-7 gives the whole variable domain KAGVTQTPRYLIKTRGQQVTLSCSPISGHRSVSWYQQTPGQGLQFLFEYFSETQRNKGNFPGRFSGRQFSNSRSEMNVSTLELGDSALYLCASSLDNAYEQYFGPGTRLTVT.

There are a few counts of this clone. This rearrangement joins TRBV10-3 to TRBJ1-2; 7 positions match TRBD1. The length of the CDR3 is 13 residues. Trimming took 3 bases from V and 4 from J; bases not matched to a gene: 2. CDR1 ENHRY and CDR2 SYGVKD come from the germline V gene. CDR3 nucleotide sequence: TGTGCCATCAGTGATAGGGGGCTCTATGGCTACACCTTC. Residues: CAISDRGLYGYTF.

This chain uses TRBV28 with TRBJ2-2; 8 nucleotides match TRBD2. The ends lost 6 bases at V and 6 bases at J; junction bases unmatched: 9. CDR1 is MDHEN and CDR2 is SYDVKM in the germline V gene. This CDR3 spans 15 amino acids. CDR3 in amino acids: CASRSSGVFSGELFF. The CDR3 DNA reads as TGTGCCAGCAGGAGTAGCGGGGTTTTTTCCGGGGAGCTGTTTTTT.

The rearrangement joins TRBV7-3 to TRBJ2-7, with a tentative D call TRBD1 (6 bases). The germline V and J ends were trimmed by 0 bases and 3 bases, with 18 bases remaining between them. Germline assignment: CDR1 SGHTA and CDR2 FQGTGA. The CDR3 loop spans 17 amino acids. CDR3 in DNA: TGTGCCAGCAGCTTAACTTTGACAGGTGGCCGACTCTACGAGCAGTACTTC. This codes for CASSLTLTGGRLYEQYF.

This clone was counted between two and nine times. The chain carries TRBV5-4 and TRBJ2-2; TRBD1 is a possible D gene (5 bases). The length of the CDR3 is 13 residues. V gave up 2 bases and J gave up 6 bases, with 8 bases separating them. The germline V gene has CDR1 SGHNT and CDR2 YYREEE (reference sequence). This chain's CDR3 is CASSLPGPGELFF. As DNA, the CDR3 is TGTGCCAGCAGCTTACCAGGGCCCGGGGAGCTGTTTTTT.

The chain couples TRBV2 to TRBJ2-5, with TRBD1 identical over 7 bases. The CDR3 is 13 residues long. Losses at the gene ends were 7 bases for V and 2 bases for J; bases not matched to a gene: 4. The V gene's germline CDR1 is SNHLY and CDR2 FYNNEI. Here the CDR3 reads CASTLQGQETQYF. CDR3 sequence (DNA): TGTGCCAGCACCCTACAGGGGCAAGAGACCCAGTACTTC.

This chain links TRBV5-6 with TRBJ1-4; 7 nucleotides line up with TRBD1. Germline CDR1 SGHDT, CDR2 YYEEEE. The CDR3 length is 14 residues. The J segment lost 5 bases and the V segment lost 5 bases, leaving 6 bases of the junction unmatched. CDR3 sequence reads: CASSFRGLNEKLFF. CDR3 nucleotides: TGTGCCAGCAGTTTCAGGGGGTTGAATGAAAAACTGTTTTTT. Using reference TRBV5-6 and TRBJ1-4 for the parts outside the CDR3, the full variable domain is DAGVTQSPTHLIKTRGQQVTLRCSPKSGHDTVSWYQQALGQGPQFIFQYYEEEERQRGNFPDRFSGHQFPNYSSELNVNALLLGDSALYLCASSFRGLNEKLFFGSGTQLSVL.

The chain uses TRBV18 and TRBJ1-4; D possibly corresponds to TRBD1 (6 bases). V lost 4 bases and J 1 base, leaving 7 bases between the germline ends. Germline CDR1 and CDR2: KGHSH and LQKENI. The CDR3 is 14 residues long. The CDR3 nucleotides are TGTGCCAGCTCACGGGACATAACTAATGAAAAACTGTTTTTT. This sequence encodes CASSRDITNEKLFF.